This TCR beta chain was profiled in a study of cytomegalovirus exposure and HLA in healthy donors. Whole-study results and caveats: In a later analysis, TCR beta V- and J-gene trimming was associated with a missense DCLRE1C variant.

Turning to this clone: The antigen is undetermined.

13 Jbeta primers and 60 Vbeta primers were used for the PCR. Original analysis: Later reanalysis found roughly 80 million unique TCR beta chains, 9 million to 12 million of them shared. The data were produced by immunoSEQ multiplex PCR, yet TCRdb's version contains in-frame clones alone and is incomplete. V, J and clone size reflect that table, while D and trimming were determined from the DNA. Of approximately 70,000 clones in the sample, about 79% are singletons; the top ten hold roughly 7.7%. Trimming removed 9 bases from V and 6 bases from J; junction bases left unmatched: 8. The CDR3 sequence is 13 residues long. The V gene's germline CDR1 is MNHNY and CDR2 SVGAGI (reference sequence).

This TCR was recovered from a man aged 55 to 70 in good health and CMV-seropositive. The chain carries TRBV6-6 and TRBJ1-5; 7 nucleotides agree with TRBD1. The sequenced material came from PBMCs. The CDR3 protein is CASTQGSVQPQHF. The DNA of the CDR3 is TGTGCCAGTACACAGGGGTCGGTTCAGCCCCAGCATTTT.